Following are 2 T cell receptor beta chains from one sample sequenced in a study of blood T cell repertoires in COVID-19. TCRdb's table, derived via immunoSEQ multiplex PCR, lists solely in-frame clones and lacks some. The sample has 150,000 to 200,000 clones, roughly nine tenths seen once. Sequencing was performed on peripheral blood. The source is a man aged 18 to 29 who had recovered from COVID-19.

This clone was detected a few times. The chain is built from TRBV7-8 and TRBJ2-7; 8 bases map to TRBD1. V lost 5 bases, J lost 6 bases, and 3 bases stayed unmatched. There are 12 residues in the CDR3. Germline V gene sequence: CDR1 SGHVS, CDR2 FQNEAQ. Here the CDR3 DNA reads TGTGCCAGCAGCCCAGACAGGGGCGAGCAGTACTTC. Protein sequence: CASSPDRGEQYF.

This clone has a handful of counts. The rearrangement uses TRBV3-1 (or the pseudogene TRBV3-2) and TRBJ2-5; the match to TRBD2 covers 12 bases. The CDR3 sequence is 16 residues long. V shed 2 bases, J shed 4 bases, and the junction held 5 bases outside the gene matches. In germline, CDR1 is LGHDT, CDR2 YNNKEL (reference sequence). This CDR3 is CASSQLAGGPGETQYF. As DNA, the CDR3 is TGTGCCAGCAGCCAACTAGCGGGAGGGCCGGGAGAGACCCAGTACTTC.